This is a list of T cell receptor beta chains from one sample in a study of cytomegalovirus exposure and HLA in healthy donors. Data came from immunoSEQ multiplex PCR; TCRdb stores just in-frame clones and leaves some out. The sample records some 120,000 clones, about 83% being singletons. Specimen: PBMCs. The source is a female donor in good health and CMV-seronegative. Both conserved end residues are trimmed from each CDR3. The order of the fields is V gene, CDR3 length, clone size, J gene, CDR3 protein. Clone size is stated in some rows and not others, as once, few, many or a class when expanded.

>TRBV2|14|-|TRBJ2-3
ASSLQVQSSTDTQY
>TRBV11-2|13|-|TRBJ1-2
ASSLEQGGVDGYT
>TRBV5-1|13|-|TRBJ2-4
ASSPTGTGGNIQY
>TRBV30|13|-|TRBJ1-6
AGTGPSTFNSPLH
>TRBV9|11|once|TRBJ2-1
ASSVGSYNEQF
>TRBV19|14|-|TRBJ1-5
ASSIKELGGNQPQH
>TRBV5-1|16|once|TRBJ2-3
ASSLNSGTRGGLDTQY
>TRBV5-4|16|-|TRBJ2-3
ASSLAVSGGGRTDTQY
>TRBV2|9|-|TRBJ1-4
AILDYEKLF
>TRBV5-4|11|-|TRBJ1-1
ASSQGLNTEAF
>TRBV7-9|14|-|TRBJ2-5
ASSADRGYSGETQY
>TRBV7-2|11|-|TRBJ1-1
ASSKAGDTEAF
>TRBV29-1|12|few|TRBJ1-1
SVDPTGADTEAF
>TRBV7-9|13|few|TRBJ1-6
ASRPTGGDNSPLH
>TRBV7-2|15|-|TRBJ1-2
ASSLVYERDSRYGYT
>TRBV7-2|12|-|TRBJ1-2
ASSLKTVKPGYT
>TRBV13|12|few|TRBJ1-1
ASNLGTGWTEAF
>TRBV20-1|9|-|TRBJ1-2
SAEKSYGYT
>TRBV5-1|17|-|TRBJ2-3
ASSLGRLAGGLSTDTQY
>TRBV7-9|12|-|TRBJ2-5
ASSRTGGMETQY
>TRBV7-8|10|-|TRBJ2-4
ASRGPGNIQY
>TRBV4-3|14|-|TRBJ1-6
ASSQKGAGPNSPLH